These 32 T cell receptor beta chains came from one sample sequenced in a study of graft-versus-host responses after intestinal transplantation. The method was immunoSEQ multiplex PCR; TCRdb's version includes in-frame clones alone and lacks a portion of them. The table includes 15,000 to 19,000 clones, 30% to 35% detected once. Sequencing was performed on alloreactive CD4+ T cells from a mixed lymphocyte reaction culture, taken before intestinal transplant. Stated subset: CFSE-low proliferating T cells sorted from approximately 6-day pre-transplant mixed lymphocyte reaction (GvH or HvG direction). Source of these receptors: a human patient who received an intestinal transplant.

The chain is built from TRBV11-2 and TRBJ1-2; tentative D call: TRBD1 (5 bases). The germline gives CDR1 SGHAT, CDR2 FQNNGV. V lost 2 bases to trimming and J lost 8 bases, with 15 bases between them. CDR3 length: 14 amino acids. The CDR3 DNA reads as TGTGCCAGCAGCTTAATGGGTGGGGCTGGCGGCTACACCTTC. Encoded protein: CASSLMGGAGGYTF.

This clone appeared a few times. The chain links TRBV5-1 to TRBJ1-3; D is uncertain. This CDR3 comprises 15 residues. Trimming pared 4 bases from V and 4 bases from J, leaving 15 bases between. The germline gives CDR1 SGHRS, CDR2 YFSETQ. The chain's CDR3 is CASSRVEAGGNTIYF. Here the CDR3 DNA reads TGCGCCAGCAGCCGTGTCGAGGCCGGCGGAAACACCATATATTTT.

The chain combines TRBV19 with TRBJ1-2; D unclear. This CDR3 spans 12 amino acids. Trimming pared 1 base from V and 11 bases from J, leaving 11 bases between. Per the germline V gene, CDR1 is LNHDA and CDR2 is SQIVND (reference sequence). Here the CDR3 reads CASSIGDGGYTF. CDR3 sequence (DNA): TGTGCCAGTAGTATAGGTGACGGTGGGTACACCTTC.

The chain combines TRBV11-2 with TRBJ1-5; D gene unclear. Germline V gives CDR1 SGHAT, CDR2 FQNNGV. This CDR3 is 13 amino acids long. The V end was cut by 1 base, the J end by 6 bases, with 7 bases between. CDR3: CASSLGGIQPQHF. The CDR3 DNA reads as TGTGCCAGCAGCTTAGGAGGGATTCAGCCCCAGCATTTT.

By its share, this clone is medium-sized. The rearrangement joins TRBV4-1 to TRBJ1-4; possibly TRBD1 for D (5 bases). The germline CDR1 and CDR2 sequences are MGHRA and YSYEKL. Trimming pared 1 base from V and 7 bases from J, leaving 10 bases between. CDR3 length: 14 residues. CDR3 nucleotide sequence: TGCGCCAGCAGCCAAGGGAGGGGAAGTGAAAAACTGTTTTTT. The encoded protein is CASSQGRGSEKLFF.

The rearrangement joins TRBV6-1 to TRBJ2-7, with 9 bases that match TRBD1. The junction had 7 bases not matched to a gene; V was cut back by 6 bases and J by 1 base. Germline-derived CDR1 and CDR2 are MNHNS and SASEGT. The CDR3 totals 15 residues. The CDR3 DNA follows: TGTGCCAGCAGGAGGTCCGGGACAGGGTCCTACGAGCAGTACTTC. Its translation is CASRRSGTGSYEQYF.

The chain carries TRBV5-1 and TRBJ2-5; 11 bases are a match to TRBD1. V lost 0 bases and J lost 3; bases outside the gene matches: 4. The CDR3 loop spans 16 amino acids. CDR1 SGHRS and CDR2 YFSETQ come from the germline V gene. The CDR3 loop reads CASSLAPGQGEETQYF. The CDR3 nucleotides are TGCGCCAGCAGCTTGGCCCCGGGACAGGGGGAAGAGACCCAGTACTTC.

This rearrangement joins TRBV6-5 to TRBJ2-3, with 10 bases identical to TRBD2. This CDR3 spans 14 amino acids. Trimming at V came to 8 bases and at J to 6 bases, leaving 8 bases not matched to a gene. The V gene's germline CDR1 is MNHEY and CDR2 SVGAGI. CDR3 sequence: CASRPAGGKDTQYF. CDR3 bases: TGTGCCAGCCGGCCAGCGGGGGGGAAGGATACGCAGTATTTT.

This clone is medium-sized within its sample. The CDR3 region is CASSSVDRDEQYF. The CDR3 DNA sequence: TGTGCCAGCAGCTCTGTGGACAGGGACGAGCAGTACTTC. The chain carries TRBV7-3 and TRBJ2-7; 8 bases are a match to TRBD1. The germline V gene has CDR1 SGHTA and CDR2 FQGTGA. Germline trimming cut 4 bases from V and 5 bases from J; bases unmatched to any gene: 4. The CDR3 is 13 residues long.

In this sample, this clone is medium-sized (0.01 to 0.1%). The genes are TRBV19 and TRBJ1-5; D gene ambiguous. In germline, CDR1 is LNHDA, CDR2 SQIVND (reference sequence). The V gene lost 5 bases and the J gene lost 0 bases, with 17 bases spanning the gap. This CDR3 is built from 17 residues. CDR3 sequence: CASSQTRQANSNQPQHF. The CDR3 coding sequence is TGTGCCAGTAGTCAAACCCGGCAGGCCAATAGCAATCAGCCCCAGCATTTT.

CDR3 region: CASSLAVGGASDTQYF. CDR3 in DNA: TGTGCCAGCAGCTTGGCCGTCGGGGGGGCCTCAGATACGCAGTATTTT. This chain links TRBV5-4 with TRBJ2-3; the match to TRBD2 covers 8 bases. The CDR3 contains 16 residues. The germline V gene encodes CDR1 SGHNT and CDR2 YYREEE (reference sequence). The trim removed 0 bases at V and 4 bases at J, leaving 7 bases unmatched.

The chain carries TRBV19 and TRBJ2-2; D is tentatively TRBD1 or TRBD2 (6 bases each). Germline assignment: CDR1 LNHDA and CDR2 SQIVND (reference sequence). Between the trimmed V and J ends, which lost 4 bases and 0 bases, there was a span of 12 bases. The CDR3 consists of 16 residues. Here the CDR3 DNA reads TGTGCCAGTAGTAACCGCGGGACACCGAACACCGGGGAGCTGTTTTTT. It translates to CASSNRGTPNTGELFF. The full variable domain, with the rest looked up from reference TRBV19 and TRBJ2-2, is DGGITQSPKYLFRKEGQNVTLSCEQNLNHDAMYWYRQDPGQGLRLIYYSQIVNDFQKGDIAEGYSVSREKKESFPLTVTSAQKNPTAFYLCASSNRGTPNTGELFFGEGSRLTVL.

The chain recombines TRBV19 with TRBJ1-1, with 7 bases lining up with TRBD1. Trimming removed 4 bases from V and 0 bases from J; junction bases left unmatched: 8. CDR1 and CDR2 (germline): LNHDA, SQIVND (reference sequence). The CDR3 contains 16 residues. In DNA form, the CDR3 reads TGTGCCAGTAGTAGGGCAGGGGGTTCCATGAACACTGAAGCTTTCTTT. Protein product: CASSRAGGSMNTEAFF. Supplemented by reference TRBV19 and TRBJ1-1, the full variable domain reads DGGITQSPKYLFRKEGQNVTLSCEQNLNHDAMYWYRQDPGQGLRLIYYSQIVNDFQKGDIAEGYSVSREKKESFPLTVTSAQKNPTAFYLCASSRAGGSMNTEAFFGQGTRLTVV.

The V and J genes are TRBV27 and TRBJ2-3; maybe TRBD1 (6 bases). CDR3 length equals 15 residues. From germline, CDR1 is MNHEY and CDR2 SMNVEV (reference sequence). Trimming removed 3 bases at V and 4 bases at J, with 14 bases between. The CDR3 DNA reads TGTGCCAGCAGTTTCCGGACAGCAAGCGCAGATACGCAGTATTTT. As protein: CASSFRTASADTQYF.

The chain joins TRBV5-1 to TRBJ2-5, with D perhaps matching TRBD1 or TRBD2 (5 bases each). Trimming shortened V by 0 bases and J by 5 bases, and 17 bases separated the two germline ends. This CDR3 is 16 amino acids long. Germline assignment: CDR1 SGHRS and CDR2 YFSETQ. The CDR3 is CASSLATGTFWETQYF. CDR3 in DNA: TGCGCCAGCAGCTTGGCGACCGGGACCTTTTGGGAGACCCAGTACTTC.

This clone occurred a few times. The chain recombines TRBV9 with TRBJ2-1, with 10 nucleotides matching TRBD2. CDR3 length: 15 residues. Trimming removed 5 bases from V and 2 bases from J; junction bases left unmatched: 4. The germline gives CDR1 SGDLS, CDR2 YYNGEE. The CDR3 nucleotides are TGTGCCAGCAGTTTAGGGACTAGCGCCTACAATGAGCAGTTCTTC. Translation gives CASSLGTSAYNEQFF. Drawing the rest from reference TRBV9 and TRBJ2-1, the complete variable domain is DSGVTQTPKHLITATGQRVTLRCSPRSGDLSVYWYQQSLDQGLQFLIQYYNGEERAKGNILERFSAQQFPDLHSELNLSSLELGDSALYFCASSLGTSAYNEQFFGPGTRLTVL.

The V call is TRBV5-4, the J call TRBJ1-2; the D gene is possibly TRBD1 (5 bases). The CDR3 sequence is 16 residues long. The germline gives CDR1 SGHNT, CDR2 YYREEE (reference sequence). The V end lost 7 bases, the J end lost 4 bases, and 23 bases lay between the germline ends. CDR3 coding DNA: TGTGCCAGCGTAAGTGCCGGTACAGGAAAGACCTATGGCTACACCTTC. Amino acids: CASVSAGTGKTYGYTF.

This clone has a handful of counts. DNA of the CDR3: TGTGCCAGCAGTTCTCCCTATGGCTACACCTTC. The encoded protein is CASSSPYGYTF. The genes are TRBV6-1 and TRBJ1-2, with D hard to call. This CDR3 region has 11 residues. V lost 5 bases, J lost 4 bases, and 5 bases lay in between. Germline V CDR1 and CDR2: MNHNS, SASEGT.

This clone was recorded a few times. In nucleotides, the CDR3 is TGCGCCAGCAGCCCGGGACAGGGAGAAGAGACCCAGTACTTC. Its translation: CASSPGQGEETQYF. This chain connects TRBV5-1 to TRBJ2-5, with 9 bases aligning to TRBD1. Germline V gene data show CDR1 as SGHRS and CDR2 as YFSETQ. CDR3 length equals 14 residues. The V and J ends lost 4 bases and 3 bases, in that order; junction bases with no gene match: 4.

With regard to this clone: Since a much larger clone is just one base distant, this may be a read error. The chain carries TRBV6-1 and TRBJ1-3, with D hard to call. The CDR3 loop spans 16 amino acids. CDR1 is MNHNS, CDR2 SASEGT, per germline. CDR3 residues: CASSADWGSSGNTVYF. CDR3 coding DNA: TGTGCCAGCAGTGCCGATTGGGGTAGCTCTGGAAACACCGTATATTTT.

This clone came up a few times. The CDR3 DNA follows: TGTGCCAGCTCACGCCCAGGACTAGCGGGACTGAATGAGCAGTTCTTC. Protein: CASSRPGLAGLNEQFF. The gene calls are TRBV18 and TRBJ2-1, with TRBD2 matching over 12 bases. Germline CDR1 is KGHSH and CDR2 is LQKENI. The V segment lost 4 bases and the J segment 7 bases; nucleotides outside the gene matches: 8. CDR3 length: 16 amino acids. Drawing the rest from reference TRBV18 and TRBJ2-1, the complete variable domain is NAGVMQNPRHLVRRRGQEARLRCSPMKGHSHVYWYRQLPEEGLKFMVYLQKENIIDESGMPKERFSAEFPKEGPSILRIQQVVRGDSAAYFCASSRPGLAGLNEQFFGPGTRLTVL.

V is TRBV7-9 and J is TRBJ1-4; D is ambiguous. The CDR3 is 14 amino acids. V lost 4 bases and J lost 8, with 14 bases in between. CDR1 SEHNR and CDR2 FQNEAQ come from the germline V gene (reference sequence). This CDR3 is CASSSPGLHEKLFF. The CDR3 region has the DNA TGTGCCAGCAGCTCCCCGGGTCTCCACGAAAAACTGTTTTTT.

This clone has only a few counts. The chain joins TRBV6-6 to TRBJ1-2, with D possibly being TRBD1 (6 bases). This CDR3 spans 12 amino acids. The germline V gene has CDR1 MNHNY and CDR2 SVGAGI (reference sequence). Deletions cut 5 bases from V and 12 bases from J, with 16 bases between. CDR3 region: CASSPEGGRNTF. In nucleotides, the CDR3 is TGTGCCAGCAGTCCCGAGGGGGGACGGAACACCTTC.

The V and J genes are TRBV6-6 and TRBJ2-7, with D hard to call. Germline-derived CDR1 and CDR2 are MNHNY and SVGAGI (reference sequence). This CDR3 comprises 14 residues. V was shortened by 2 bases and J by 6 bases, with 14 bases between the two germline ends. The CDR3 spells CASSYRAPPREQYF. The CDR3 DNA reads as TGTGCCAGCAGTTACCGGGCCCCCCCCCGCGAGCAGTACTTC.

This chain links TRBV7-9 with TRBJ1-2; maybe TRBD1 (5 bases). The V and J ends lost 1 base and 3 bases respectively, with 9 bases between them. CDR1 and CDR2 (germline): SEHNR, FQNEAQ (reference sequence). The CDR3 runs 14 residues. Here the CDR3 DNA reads TGTGCCAGCAGCTTAGGACAGCGACACTATGGCTACACCTTC. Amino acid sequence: CASSLGQRHYGYTF.

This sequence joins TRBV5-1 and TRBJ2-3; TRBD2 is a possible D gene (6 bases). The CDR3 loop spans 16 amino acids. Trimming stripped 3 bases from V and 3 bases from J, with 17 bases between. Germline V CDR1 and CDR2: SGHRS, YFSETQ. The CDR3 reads CASSYRGSLGTDTQYF. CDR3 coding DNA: TGCGCCAGCAGCTATCGGGGGAGTTTAGGTACAGATACGCAGTATTTT. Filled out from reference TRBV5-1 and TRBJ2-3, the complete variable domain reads KAGVTQTPRYLIKTRGQQVTLSCSPISGHRSVSWYQQTPGQGLQFLFEYFSETQRNKGNFPGRFSGRQFSNSRSEMNVSTLELGDSALYLCASSYRGSLGTDTQYFGPGTRLTVL.

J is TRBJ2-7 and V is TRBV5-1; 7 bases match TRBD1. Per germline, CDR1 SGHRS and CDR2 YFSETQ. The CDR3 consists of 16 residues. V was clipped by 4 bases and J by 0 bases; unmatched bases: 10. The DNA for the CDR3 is TGCGCCAGCAGCGCCCGACAGGGAATGGGCTCCTACGAGCAGTACTTC. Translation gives CASSARQGMGSYEQYF.

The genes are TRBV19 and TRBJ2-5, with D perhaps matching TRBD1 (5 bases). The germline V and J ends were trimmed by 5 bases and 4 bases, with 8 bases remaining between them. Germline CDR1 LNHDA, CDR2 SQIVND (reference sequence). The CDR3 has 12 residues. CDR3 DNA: TGTGCCAGTAGTCAGGGTTTAGAGACCCAGTACTTC. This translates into CASSQGLETQYF.

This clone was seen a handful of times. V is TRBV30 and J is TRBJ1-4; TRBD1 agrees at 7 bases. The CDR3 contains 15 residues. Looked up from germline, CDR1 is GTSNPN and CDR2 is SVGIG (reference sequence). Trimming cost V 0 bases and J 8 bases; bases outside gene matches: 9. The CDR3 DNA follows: TGTGCCTGGAGTGTACGGAGCAGGGGGTGGGAAAAACTGTTTTTT. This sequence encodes CAWSVRSRGWEKLFF.

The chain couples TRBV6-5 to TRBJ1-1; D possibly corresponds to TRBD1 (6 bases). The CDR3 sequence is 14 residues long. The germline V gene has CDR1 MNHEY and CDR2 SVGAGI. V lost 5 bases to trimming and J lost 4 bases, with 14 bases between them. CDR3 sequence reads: CASSSRRGSTEAFF. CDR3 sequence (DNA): TGTGCCAGCAGTAGCAGAAGGGGGAGCACTGAAGCTTTCTTT.

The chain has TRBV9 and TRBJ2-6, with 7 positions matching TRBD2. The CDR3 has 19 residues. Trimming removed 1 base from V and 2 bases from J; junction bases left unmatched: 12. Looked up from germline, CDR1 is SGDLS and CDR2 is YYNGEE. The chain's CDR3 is CASSVSGRAALPGANVLTF. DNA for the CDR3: TGTGCCAGCAGCGTATCGGGGAGGGCCGCCTTACCTGGGGCCAACGTCCTGACTTTC. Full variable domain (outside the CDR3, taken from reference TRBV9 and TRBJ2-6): DSGVTQTPKHLITATGQRVTLRCSPRSGDLSVYWYQQSLDQGLQFLIQYYNGEERAKGNILERFSAQQFPDLHSELNLSSLELGDSALYFCASSVSGRAALPGANVLTFGAGSRLTVL.

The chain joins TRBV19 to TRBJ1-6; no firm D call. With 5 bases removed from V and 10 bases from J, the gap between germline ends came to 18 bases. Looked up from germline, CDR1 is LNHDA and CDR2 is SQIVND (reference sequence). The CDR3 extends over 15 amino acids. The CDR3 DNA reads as TGTGCCAGTAGTCCAACCGGGCCGCAAGCCTCACCCCTCCACTTT. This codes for CASSPTGPQASPLHF.